Presented here are 15 T cell receptor beta chains from one specimen sequenced in a study of T cells expressing NK-cell markers. TCRdb re-called the 5' RACE reads and shows each CDR3 protein once, DNA omitted. The sample holds roughly 15,000 distinct CDR3 sequences. The sample was blood T cells: a sorted CD56 or NKG2C T cell subset, CD4+ or CD8+ T cells, or bulk PBMC T cells (not recorded which). All receptors come from a man aged 18 to 69 in good health.

The chain combines TRBV5-1 with TRBJ2-3; no DNA is available, so the TRBD1 call from TCRdb remains unchecked. This CDR3 has 15 residues. CDR1 SGHRS and CDR2 YFSETQ come from the germline V gene. The CDR3 here is CASSLGTGRTDTQYF.

The V gene is TRBV5-1, the J gene TRBJ2-1; TCRdb selects TRBD2, and the lack of DNA leaves this call unchecked. Per the germline V gene, CDR1 is SGHRS and CDR2 is YFSETQ. The CDR3 sequence is 18 residues long. CDR3 in amino acids: CASRTSGREFYLGYEQFF.

This chain uses TRBV28 with TRBJ2-1; TCRdb names TRBD2, which stays unverified in the absence of DNA. Germline CDR1 is MDHEN and CDR2 is SYDVKM. The CDR3 is 19 residues long. The chain's CDR3 is CASSLLALGGGGAYNEQFF.

This rearrangement joins TRBV6-1 to TRBJ2-7; the TCRdb call, TRBD1, lacks DNA for checking. The V gene's germline CDR1 is MNHNS and CDR2 SASEGT. The CDR3 spans 16 residues. CDR3 residues: CASSEAVGTGSYEQYF.

V is TRBV24-1 and J is TRBJ2-2. Germline V gene lookup returns CDR1 KGHDR and CDR2 SFDVKD. This CDR3 is built from 12 residues. The CDR3 here is CATSDRTGELFF.

The chain has TRBV15 and TRBJ1-5; TCRdb's assignment of TRBD1 cannot be checked, as there is no DNA. CDR1 is LNHNV and CDR2 is YYDKDF in the germline V gene (reference sequence). This CDR3 comprises 18 residues. The CDR3 loop reads CATSRVLDSDYSNQPQHF.

The CDR3 is CASSLDRGNEQYF. This chain uses TRBV11-2 with TRBJ2-7; TCRdb returns TRBD2, unconfirmable since there is no DNA. Looked up from germline, CDR1 is SGHAT and CDR2 is FQNNGV. This CDR3 is built from 13 residues.

The V and J genes are TRBV25-1 and TRBJ2-7. CDR1 and CDR2 from the germline V gene are MGHDK and SYGVNS. The CDR3 loop spans 12 amino acids. CDR3 in amino acids: CASSVGTDEQYF.

This chain links TRBV3-1 with TRBJ2-5; TCRdb selects TRBD1, and the lack of DNA leaves this call unchecked. The germline gives CDR1 LGHDT, CDR2 YNNKEL (reference sequence). This CDR3 spans 17 amino acids. The CDR3 sequence: CASSQVRGQGGQETQYF.

The J gene is TRBJ2-2, the V gene TRBV18. CDR3 size: 15 residues. Germline CDR1 and CDR2: KGHSH and LQKENI. The CDR3 here is CASSPEVPNTGELFF.

The rearrangement links TRBV12-3 or TRBV12-4 to TRBJ1-5; the TCRdb call, TRBD1, lacks DNA for checking. The CDR3 consists of 15 residues. The CDR3: CASSKGQGKGQPQHF.

The chain joins TRBV9 to TRBJ2-5; as DNA is missing, the TRBD2 call by TCRdb cannot be tested. CDR3 length: 16 amino acids. The V gene's germline CDR1 is SGDLS and CDR2 YYNGEE. The CDR3 loop is CASSFLSGTSGETQYF.

The V gene is TRBV12-3 or TRBV12-4, the J gene TRBJ1-5. This CDR3 comprises 15 residues. The CDR3 loop is CASSSSQVSNQPQHF.

The rearrangement uses TRBV10-3 and TRBJ1-1; the D call from TCRdb, TRBD1, cannot be confirmed without DNA. The CDR3 spans 13 residues. CDR1 is ENHRY and CDR2 is SYGVKD in the germline V gene. The CDR3 reads CASRAGSGTEAFF.

The rearrangement uses TRBV4-2 and TRBJ1-5; TCRdb picks TRBD1, but there is no DNA to check that call. In germline, CDR1 is LGHNA, CDR2 YNFKEQ. The length of the CDR3 is 15 residues. The CDR3 spells CASAQAQGSNQPQHF.